This T cell receptor (beta chain) was profiled in a study of human T cells and chemical hapten exposure. Study at large: Small pooled library volume differences mainly caused per-sample TCR yield variation.

It was unfractionated whole blood from which total RNA was extracted. Library preparation tagged each individual cDNA molecule with a unique molecular identifier. Per the original methods: Sampled TCR counts reached a median of about 90,000 per sample, with values ranging from 23,224 to 690,600. Each CDR3 protein is one row after TCRdb ran MiXCR on the reads. The V and J calls were not made by the authors but by TCRdb's processing. This table has about 120,000 distinct CDR3 sequences, roughly 8.5% appearing once. Germline V gene sequence: CDR1 DFQATT, CDR2 SNEGSKA (reference sequence). The CDR3 covers 14 residues. V lost 6 bases and J 1 base, leaving 15 bases between the germline ends. This clonotype was seen only a few times.

The TCR comes from a human donor in good health. Some clones in this sample may be carry-over from other donors' samples. The rearrangement joins TRBV20-1 to TRBJ2-5; possible D gene TRBD1, 5 bases. The specimen sequenced was whole blood. CDR3 residues: CSAPSQGPQETQYF. The CDR3 nucleotides are TGCAGTGCCCCAAGCCAGGGTCCCCAAGAGACCCAGTACTTC.